These 20 T cell receptor beta chains were all obtained from the same sample, sequenced in a study of T cell responses to AZD1222 COVID-19 vaccine (dated by TCRdb to the early 2020s). Libraries were constructed by the immunoSEQ multiplex PCR assay. TCRdb retrieved this table from immuneACCESS and kept in-frame rearrangements only. Not all clones are present; in checked studies, unresolved V genes account for under half, and no reason is known for the remainder. This sample has about 140,000 clones in its table, and 90% of those were observed once. The ten largest make up approximately 1.6% of the sample. What this sample's time point label stands for: baseline before first vaccination. This sample comprised peripheral blood, obtained on day 0 of AZD1222 vaccination. Receptors were obtained from an adult in good health.

The chain has TRBV15 and TRBJ2-2; tentatively, D is TRBD1 (6 bases). The CDR3 spans 15 residues. The ends were cut back, 0 bases at V and 6 bases at J, with 11 bases in the middle. Germline values: CDR1 LNHNV, CDR2 YYDKDF (reference sequence). The CDR3 spells CATSRDEGESGELFF. The CDR3 coding sequence is TGTGCCACCAGCAGAGACGAGGGGGAGTCCGGGGAGCTGTTTTTT.

The V gene is TRBV11-2, the J gene TRBJ2-7; 8 bases are a match to TRBD1. Losses at the gene ends were 4 bases for V and 1 base for J; bases not matched to a gene: 3. There are 14 residues in the CDR3. The germline V gene has CDR1 SGHAT and CDR2 FQNNGV. CDR3 protein: CASSSRQGSYEQYF. CDR3 nucleotide sequence: TGTGCCAGCAGCTCCCGACAGGGGTCCTACGAGCAGTACTTC.

The chain links TRBV12-3 or TRBV12-4 to TRBJ1-1; no clear D. V shed 2 bases and J shed 1 base, with 5 bases lying between them. The CDR3 contains 13 residues. CDR3 in DNA: TGTGCCAGCAGTTTAAGGGAGAACACTGAAGCTTTCTTT. Its translation: CASSLRENTEAFF.

The chain carries TRBV20-1 and TRBJ2-1; D is undetermined. The CDR3 is 10 amino acids. CDR1 and CDR2 (germline): DFQATT, SNEGSKA (reference sequence). Trimming took 6 bases from V and 4 from J, leaving 4 bases between them. This chain's CDR3 is CSAYYNEQFF. The CDR3 nucleotides read TGCAGTGCCTATTACAATGAGCAGTTCTTC.

The genes are TRBV19 and TRBJ2-7; 10 bases agree with TRBD1. Per germline, CDR1 LNHDA and CDR2 SQIVND (reference sequence). CDR3 length: 15 amino acids. The V and J ends lost 5 bases and 3 bases, in that order; junction bases with no gene match: 7. The CDR3 is CASSWTGTGVYEQYF. CDR3 DNA: TGTGCCAGTAGTTGGACCGGGACAGGGGTCTACGAGCAGTACTTC.

CDR3: CASSQGTGGLVTEAFF. The CDR3, as DNA: TGTGCCAGCAGCCAAGGGACAGGGGGTTTGGTCACTGAAGCTTTCTTT. The chain has TRBV3-1 (or the pseudogene TRBV3-2) and TRBJ1-1, with 10 bases fitting TRBD1. Germline CDR1 LGHDT, CDR2 YNNKEL (reference sequence). V was clipped by 1 base and J by 4 bases; unmatched bases: 6. This CDR3 contains 16 residues.

The V call is TRBV4-2, the J call TRBJ2-7; TRBD2 agrees at 9 bases. The CDR3 totals 15 residues. V was pared by 1 base and J by 7 bases, with 8 bases of the junction left unmatched. CDR1 LGHNA and CDR2 YNFKEQ come from the germline V gene. In DNA form, the CDR3 reads TGTGCCAGCAGCCAAGTCCTAGCGGGGTCCGAAGAGCAGTACTTC. It is translated as CASSQVLAGSEEQYF.

The chain is built from TRBV3-1 (or the pseudogene TRBV3-2) and TRBJ1-1; D perhaps matches TRBD1 (5 bases). This CDR3 spans 14 amino acids. V shed 3 bases and J shed 0 bases, with 8 bases lying between them. The germline V gene encodes CDR1 LGHDT and CDR2 YNNKEL (reference sequence). CDR3 residues: CASSHGHLNTEAFF. As DNA, the CDR3 is TGTGCCAGCAGCCACGGACACCTGAACACTGAAGCTTTCTTT.

V usage is TRBV29-1 and J usage is TRBJ1-1, with D unresolved. The CDR3 sequence is 12 residues long. Germline V gene data show CDR1 as SQVTM and CDR2 as ANQGSEA. V gave up 7 bases and J gave up 3 bases, with 12 bases separating them. The CDR3 reads CSARESDTEAFF. The CDR3 nucleotides read TGCAGCGCACGGGAGTCGGACACTGAAGCTTTCTTT.

This sequence joins TRBV11-1 and TRBJ2-7; TRBD1 agrees at 8 bases. Germline trimming cut 5 bases from V and 6 bases from J; bases unmatched to any gene: 12. Germline CDR1 and CDR2: SGHAT and FQDESV (reference sequence). The CDR3 is 15 amino acids. CDR3 sequence reads: CASSVGQGISREQYF. CDR3 nucleotide sequence: TGTGCCAGCAGCGTAGGACAGGGAATCTCTCGCGAGCAGTACTTC.

This chain joins TRBV5-5 and TRBJ1-1; tentative D call: TRBD1 (6 bases). The V and J ends lost 0 bases and 5 bases respectively, with 11 bases between them. The CDR3 has 14 amino acids. Germline V gives CDR1 SGHKS, CDR2 YYEKEE (reference sequence). The chain's CDR3 is CASSLVGQGTEAFF. CDR3 bases: TGTGCCAGCAGCTTGGTAGGGCAGGGGACTGAAGCTTTCTTT.

The V gene is TRBV7-6, the J gene TRBJ1-1; 7 bases fit TRBD1. J was trimmed by 0 bases and V by 5 bases; bases with no gene match: 9. This CDR3 has 16 residues. Germline-derived CDR1 and CDR2 are SGHVS and FNYEAQ. CDR3 sequence reads: CASSPDRFYMNTEAFF. Here the CDR3 DNA reads TGTGCCAGCAGCCCGGACAGGTTTTACATGAACACTGAAGCTTTCTTT.

The V call is TRBV2, the J call TRBJ1-6, with a possible D match to TRBD1 (5 bases). The V gene's germline CDR1 is SNHLY and CDR2 FYNNEI. The V end lost 2 bases, the J end lost 0 bases, and 11 bases lay between the germline ends. CDR3 length: 17 amino acids. Written as DNA, the CDR3 is TGTGCCAGCAGTGAACGGGCAGGGAGCTCCTATAATTCACCCCTCCACTTT. Amino acid sequence: CASSERAGSSYNSPLHF.

The J gene is TRBJ1-2, the V gene TRBV6-5, with 7 nucleotides matching TRBD1. This CDR3 is 13 amino acids long. Germline V gives CDR1 MNHEY, CDR2 SVGAGI. Trimming removed 5 bases from V and 3 bases from J; junction bases left unmatched: 3. CDR3 in amino acids: CASSLTGDYGYTF. DNA for the CDR3: TGTGCCAGCAGTCTAACAGGGGACTATGGCTACACCTTC.

The chain combines TRBV7-2 with TRBJ2-5; D perhaps matches TRBD1 (6 bases). Between the trimmed V and J ends, which lost 1 base and 7 bases, there was a span of 13 bases. CDR3 length: 14 amino acids. Germline V lookup: CDR1 SGHTA, CDR2 FQGNSA. CDR3 bases: TGTGCCAGCAGCTTAGTTCAGGGGCTAGGGACCCAGTACTTC. The encoded protein is CASSLVQGLGTQYF.

The gene calls are TRBV20-1 and TRBJ1-1; D is unclear. CDR3 size: 9 residues. Trimming removed 8 bases from V and 7 bases from J, with 8 bases in between. CDR1 is DFQATT, CDR2 SNEGSKA, per germline (reference sequence). The CDR3 loop is CSTEREAFF. The CDR3 DNA follows: TGCAGTACTGAGCGTGAAGCTTTCTTT.

CDR3 in amino acids: CASSVGAGDRNYGYTF. The DNA for the CDR3 is TGTGCCAGCAGCGTAGGGGCGGGGGACAGGAATTATGGCTACACCTTC. The chain recombines TRBV9 with TRBJ1-2; TRBD1 matches 8 bases. Germline lookup yields CDR1 SGDLS and CDR2 YYNGEE. The CDR3 has 16 residues. The V segment lost 0 bases and the J segment 5 bases; nucleotides outside the gene matches: 9.

The chain uses TRBV18 and TRBJ1-5; 7 nucleotides agree with TRBD1. V was pared by 1 base and J by 0 bases, with 3 bases of the junction left unmatched. Germline assignment: CDR1 KGHSH and CDR2 LQKENI. CDR3 length: 16 residues. CDR3 loop: CASSPRTGDSNQPQHF. CDR3 nucleotide sequence: TGTGCCAGCTCACCACGTACAGGGGATAGCAATCAGCCCCAGCATTTT.

The J gene is TRBJ1-1, the V gene TRBV19; 8 positions agree with TRBD1. The V and J ends lost 7 bases and 11 bases, in that order; junction bases with no gene match: 12. Per germline, CDR1 LNHDA and CDR2 SQIVND (reference sequence). The CDR3 has 13 amino acids. CDR3 bases: TGTGCCAGTAACACGGGACAGGACCCAGGGGCTTTCTTT. Translating gives CASNTGQDPGAFF.

With regard to this clone: The junction departs from germline at one end; a sequencing error may be responsible. This chain uses TRBV11-3 with TRBJ1-2, with a tentative D call TRBD1 (6 bases). CDR1 and CDR2 from the germline V gene are SGHNT and YENEEA. The CDR3 contains 12 residues. CDR3 loop: CASSLGRQDFSF. CDR3 DNA: TGTGCCAGCAGCTTAGGTCGACAGGACTTCTCCTTC.